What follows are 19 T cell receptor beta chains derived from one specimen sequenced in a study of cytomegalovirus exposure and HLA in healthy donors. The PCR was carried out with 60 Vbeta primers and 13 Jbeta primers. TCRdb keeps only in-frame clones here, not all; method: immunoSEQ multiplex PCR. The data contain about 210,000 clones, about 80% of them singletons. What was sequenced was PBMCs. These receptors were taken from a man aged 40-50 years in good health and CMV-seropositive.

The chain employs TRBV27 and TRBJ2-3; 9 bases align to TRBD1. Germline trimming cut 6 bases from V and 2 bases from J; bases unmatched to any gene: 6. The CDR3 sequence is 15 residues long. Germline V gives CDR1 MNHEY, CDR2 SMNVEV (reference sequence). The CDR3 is CASRRGDRVTDTQYF. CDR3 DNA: TGTGCCAGCAGGCGTGGGGACAGGGTCACAGATACGCAGTATTTT.

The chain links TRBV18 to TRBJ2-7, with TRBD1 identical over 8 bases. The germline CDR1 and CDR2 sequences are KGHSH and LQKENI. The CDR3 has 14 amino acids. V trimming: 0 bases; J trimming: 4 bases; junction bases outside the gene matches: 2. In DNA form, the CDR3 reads TGTGCCAGCTCACCACCGCAGGGGGCGTACGAGCAGTACTTC. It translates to CASSPPQGAYEQYF.

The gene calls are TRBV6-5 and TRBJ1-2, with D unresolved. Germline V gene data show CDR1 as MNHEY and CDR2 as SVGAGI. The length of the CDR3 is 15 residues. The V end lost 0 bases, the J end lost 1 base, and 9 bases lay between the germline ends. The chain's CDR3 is CASSYSSRNNYGYTF. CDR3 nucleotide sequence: TGTGCCAGCAGTTACTCAAGCAGGAATAACTATGGCTACACCTTC.

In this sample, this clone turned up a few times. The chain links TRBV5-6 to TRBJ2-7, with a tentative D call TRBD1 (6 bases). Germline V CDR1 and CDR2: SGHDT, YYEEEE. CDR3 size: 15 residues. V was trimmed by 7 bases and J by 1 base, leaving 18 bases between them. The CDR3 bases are TGTGCCAGCGTTACCGGGCCAGGGGCTTCCTACGAGCAGTACTTC. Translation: CASVTGPGASYEQYF.

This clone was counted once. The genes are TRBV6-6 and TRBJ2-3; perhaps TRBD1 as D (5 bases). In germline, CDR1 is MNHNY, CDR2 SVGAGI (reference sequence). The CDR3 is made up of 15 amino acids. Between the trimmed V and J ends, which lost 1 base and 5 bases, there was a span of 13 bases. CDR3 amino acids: CASSYLSREVDTQYF. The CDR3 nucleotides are TGTGCCAGCAGTTACTTGTCCAGGGAAGTAGATACGCAGTATTTT.

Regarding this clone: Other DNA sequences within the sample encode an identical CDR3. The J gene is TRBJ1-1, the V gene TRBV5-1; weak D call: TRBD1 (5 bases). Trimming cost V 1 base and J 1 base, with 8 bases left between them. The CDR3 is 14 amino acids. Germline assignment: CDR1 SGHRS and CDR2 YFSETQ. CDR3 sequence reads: CASSLYTGNTEAFF. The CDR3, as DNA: TGCGCCAGCAGCTTGTATACAGGGAACACTGAAGCTTTCTTT.

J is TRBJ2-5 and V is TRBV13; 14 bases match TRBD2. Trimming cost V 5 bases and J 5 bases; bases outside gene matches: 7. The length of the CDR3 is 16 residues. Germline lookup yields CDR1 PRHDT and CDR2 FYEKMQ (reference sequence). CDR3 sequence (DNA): TGTGCCAGCAGCCTCGGACTAGCGGGAGGAGGTGAGACCCAGTACTTC. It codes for CASSLGLAGGGETQYF. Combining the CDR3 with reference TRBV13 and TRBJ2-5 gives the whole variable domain AAGVIQSPRHLIKEKRETATLKCYPIPRHDTVYWYQQGPGQDPQFLISFYEKMQSDKGSIPDRFSAQQFSDYHSELNMSSLELGDSALYFCASSLGLAGGGETQYFGPGTRLLVL.

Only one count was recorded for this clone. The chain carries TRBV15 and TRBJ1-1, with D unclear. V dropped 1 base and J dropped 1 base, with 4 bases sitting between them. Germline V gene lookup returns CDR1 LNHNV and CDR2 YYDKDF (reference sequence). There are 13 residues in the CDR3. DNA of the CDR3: TGTGCCACCAGCAGAGTAGAGAACACTGAAGCTTTCTTT. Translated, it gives CATSRVENTEAFF.

The CDR3 sequence: CASSAGLAGATADIQYF. In nucleotides, the CDR3 is TGTGCCAGCAGTGCGGGACTAGCGGGAGCCACCGCGGACATTCAGTACTTC. This chain links TRBV2 with TRBJ2-4; 14 nucleotides agree with TRBD2. V gave up 4 bases and J gave up 8 bases; unmatched junction bases: 10. This CDR3 is 17 amino acids long. Germline CDR1 and CDR2: SNHLY and FYNNEI.

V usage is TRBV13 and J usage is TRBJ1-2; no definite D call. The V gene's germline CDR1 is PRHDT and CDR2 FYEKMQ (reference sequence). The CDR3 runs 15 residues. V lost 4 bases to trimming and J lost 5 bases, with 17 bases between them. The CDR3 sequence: CASSYRQSRGYGYTF. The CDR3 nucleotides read TGTGCCAGCAGCTACCGACAATCCCGAGGGTATGGCTACACCTTC. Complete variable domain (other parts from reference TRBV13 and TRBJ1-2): AAGVIQSPRHLIKEKRETATLKCYPIPRHDTVYWYQQGPGQDPQFLISFYEKMQSDKGSIPDRFSAQQFSDYHSELNMSSLELGDSALYFCASSYRQSRGYGYTFGSGTRLTVV.

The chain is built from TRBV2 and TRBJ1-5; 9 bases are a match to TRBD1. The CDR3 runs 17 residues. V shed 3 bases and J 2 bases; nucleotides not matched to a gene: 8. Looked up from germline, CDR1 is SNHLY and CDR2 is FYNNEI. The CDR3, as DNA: TGTGCCAGCAGTGACCTATTACGGACAGGGGGCAATCAGCCCCAGCATTTT. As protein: CASSDLLRTGGNQPQHF.

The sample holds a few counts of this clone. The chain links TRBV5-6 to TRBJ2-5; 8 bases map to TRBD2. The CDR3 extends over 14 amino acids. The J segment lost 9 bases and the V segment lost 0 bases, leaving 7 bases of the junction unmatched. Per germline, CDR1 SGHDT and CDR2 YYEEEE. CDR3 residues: CASSLGGLAGAQYF. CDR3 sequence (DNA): TGTGCCAGCAGCTTGGGTGGACTAGCCGGGGCCCAGTACTTC.

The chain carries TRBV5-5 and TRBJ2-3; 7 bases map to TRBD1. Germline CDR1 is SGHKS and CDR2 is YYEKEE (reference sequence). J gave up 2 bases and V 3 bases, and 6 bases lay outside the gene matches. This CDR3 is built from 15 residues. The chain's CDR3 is CASSSTGALTDTQYF. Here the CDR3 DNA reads TGTGCCAGCAGCTCCACAGGGGCCCTCACAGATACGCAGTATTTT.

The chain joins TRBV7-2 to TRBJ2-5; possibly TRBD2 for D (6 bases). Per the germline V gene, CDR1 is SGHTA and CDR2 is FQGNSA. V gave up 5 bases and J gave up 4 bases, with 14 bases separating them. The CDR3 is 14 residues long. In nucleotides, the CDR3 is TGTGCCAGCAGCCCCTATGGGGGAGGAGAGACCCAGTACTTC. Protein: CASSPYGGGETQYF.

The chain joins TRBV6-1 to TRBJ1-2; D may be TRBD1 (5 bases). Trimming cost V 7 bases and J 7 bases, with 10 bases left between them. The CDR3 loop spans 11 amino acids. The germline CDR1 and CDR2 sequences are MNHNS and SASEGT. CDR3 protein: CASTRGGGYTF. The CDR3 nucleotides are TGTGCCAGCACCCGCGGGGGTGGCTACACCTTC.

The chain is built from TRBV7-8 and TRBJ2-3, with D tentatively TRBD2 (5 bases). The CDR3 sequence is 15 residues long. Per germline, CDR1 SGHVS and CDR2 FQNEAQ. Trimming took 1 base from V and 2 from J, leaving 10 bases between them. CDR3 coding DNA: TGTGCCAGCAGCTTAGTGAGCGGTACCACAGATACGCAGTATTTT. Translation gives CASSLVSGTTDTQYF. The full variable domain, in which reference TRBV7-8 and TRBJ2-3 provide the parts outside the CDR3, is GAGVSQSPRYKVAKRGQDVALRCDPISGHVSLFWYQQALGQGPEFLTYFQNEAQLDKSGLPSDRFFAERPEGSVSTLKIQRTQQEDSAVYLCASSLVSGTTDTQYFGPGTRLTVL.

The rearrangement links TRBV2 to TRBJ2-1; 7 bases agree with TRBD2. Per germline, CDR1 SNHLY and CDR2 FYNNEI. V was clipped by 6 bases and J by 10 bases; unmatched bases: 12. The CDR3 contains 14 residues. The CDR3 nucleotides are TGTGCCAGCAGACCCACTGGACTAGGAGGGGAGCAGTTCTTC. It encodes CASRPTGLGGEQFF.

The CDR3: CASSGGTGVWYGYTF. In nucleotides, the CDR3 is TGTGCCAGTAGTGGAGGGACAGGGGTCTGGTATGGCTACACCTTC. This rearrangement joins TRBV19 to TRBJ1-2; 10 nucleotides agree with TRBD1. Germline assignment: CDR1 LNHDA and CDR2 SQIVND (reference sequence). V shed 5 bases and J 5 bases; nucleotides not matched to a gene: 8. CDR3 length equals 15 residues.

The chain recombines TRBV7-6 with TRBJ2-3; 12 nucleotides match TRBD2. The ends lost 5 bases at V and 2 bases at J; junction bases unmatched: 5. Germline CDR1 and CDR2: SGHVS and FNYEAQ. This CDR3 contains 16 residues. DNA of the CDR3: TGTGCCAGCAGCGAAAGACTAGCGGGAGTCACAGATACGCAGTATTTT. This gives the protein CASSERLAGVTDTQYF.